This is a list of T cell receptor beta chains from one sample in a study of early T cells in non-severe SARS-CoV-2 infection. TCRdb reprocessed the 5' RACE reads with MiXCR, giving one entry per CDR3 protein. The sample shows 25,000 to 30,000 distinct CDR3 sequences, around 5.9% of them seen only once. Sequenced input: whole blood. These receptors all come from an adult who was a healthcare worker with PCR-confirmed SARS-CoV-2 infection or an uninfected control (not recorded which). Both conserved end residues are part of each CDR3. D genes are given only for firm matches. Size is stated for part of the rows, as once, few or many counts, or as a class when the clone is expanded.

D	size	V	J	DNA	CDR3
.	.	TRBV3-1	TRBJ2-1	TGTGCCAGCAGCCAGGGCCAGGGGGGGAATGAGCAGTTCTTC	CASSQGQGGNEQFF
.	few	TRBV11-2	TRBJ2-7	TGTGCCAGCAGCTTAGGGCACGACTACTACGAGCAGTACTTC	CASSLGHDYYEQYF
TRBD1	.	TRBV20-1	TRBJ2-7	TGCAGTGCCACACAGGGGGCTCCCTACGAGCAGTACTTC	CSATQGAPYEQYF
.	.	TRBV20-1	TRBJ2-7	TGCAGTGCCCGGGGACCCTCCTACGAGCAGTACTTC	CSARGPSYEQYF
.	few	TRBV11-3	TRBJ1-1	TGTGCCAGCAGCTTAAGGGGCCAGAACGCTGAAGCTTTCTTT	CASSLRGQNAEAFF
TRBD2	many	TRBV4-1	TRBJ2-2	TGCGCCAGCAGCCAAGGCGGGAGTGGGACCGGGGAGCTGTTTTTT	CASSQGGSGTGELFF
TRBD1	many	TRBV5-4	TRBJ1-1	TGTGCCAGCAGCCCCGGACAGGGAATGAACACTGAAGCTTTCTTT	CASSPGQGMNTEAFF
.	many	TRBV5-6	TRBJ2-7	TGTGCCAGCAGCTTGGGACTCGGAGAGCAGTACTTC	CASSLGLGEQYF
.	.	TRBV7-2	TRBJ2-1	TGTGCCAGCAGCTTAGTCCCCGGCGGGATCAATGAGCAGTTCTTC	CASSLVPGGINEQFF
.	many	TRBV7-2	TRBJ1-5	TGTGCCAGCAGCTGGGCCGGGGATCAGCCCCAGCATTTT	CASSWAGDQPQHF
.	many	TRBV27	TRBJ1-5	TGTGCCAGCAGTTTATTTCGGGGAAGTCAGCCCCAGCATTTT	CASSLFRGSQPQHF
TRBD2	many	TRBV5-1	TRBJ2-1	TGCGCCAGCAGCTCCGGACTAGCGGGAGTAACGGAGCAGTTCTTC	CASSSGLAGVTEQFF
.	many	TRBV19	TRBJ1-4	TGTGCCAGTACGCCTGGGGGCCTCTTGGAACTGTTTTTT	CASTPGGLLELFF
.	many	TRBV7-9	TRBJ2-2	TGTGCCAGCAGCTCTCTCAGAGGAGCCGGCGGGGAGCTGTTTTTT	CASSSLRGAGGELFF
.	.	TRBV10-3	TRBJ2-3	TGTGCCATCAGTGAGTCTCTGTCTGATACGCAGTATTTT	CAISESLSDTQYF
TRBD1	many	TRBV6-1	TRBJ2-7	TGTGCCAGCAGTGATAGAGGACAGGGAGGAAGCGAGCAGTACTTC	CASSDRGQGGSEQYF
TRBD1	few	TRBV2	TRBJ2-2	TGTGCCAGCAGGCGTCCGGGACAGGGGCCGGTCGGGGAGCTGTTTTTT	CASRRPGQGPVGELFF
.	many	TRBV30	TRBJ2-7	TGTGCCTGGAACCAGGGGTCTAGCTCCTACGAGCAGTACTTC	CAWNQGSSSYEQYF
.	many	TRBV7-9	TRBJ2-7	TGTGCCAGCAGCTTAGAGGACACCCACGAGCAGTACTTC	CASSLEDTHEQYF
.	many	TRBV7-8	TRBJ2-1	TGTGCCAGCAGCTGGGGACGGACCCAGTCTGAGCAGTTCTTC	CASSWGRTQSEQFF
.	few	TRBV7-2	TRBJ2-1	TGTGCCAGCAGCTTACTCCCTGACAGACGAAATTACAATGAGCAGTTCTTC	CASSLLPDRRNYNEQFF
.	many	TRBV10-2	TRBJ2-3	TGCGCCAGCAGTGCGGGGGATACGCAGTATTTT	CASSAGDTQYF
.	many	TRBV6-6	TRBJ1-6	TGTGCCAGCAGCCACTCGGGGGGGGCCGGTAATTCACCCCTCCACTTT	CASSHSGGAGNSPLHF
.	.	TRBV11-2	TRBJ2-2	TGTGCCAGCAGCTTCGGCAACTCCGCGAACACCGGGGAGCTGTTTTTT	CASSFGNSANTGELFF
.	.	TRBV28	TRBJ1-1	TGTGCCAGCAGTTTATTACCGGGGTACTTCACTGAAGCTTTCTTT	CASSLLPGYFTEAFF
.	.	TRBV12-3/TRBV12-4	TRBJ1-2	TGTGCCAGCACTCCTCGGGGGGAGGCCTATGGCTACACCTTC	CASTPRGEAYGYTF
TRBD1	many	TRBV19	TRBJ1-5	TGTGCCAGTACCGACAGGGGCCTACAGGGCAATCAGCCCCAGCATTTT	CASTDRGLQGNQPQHF
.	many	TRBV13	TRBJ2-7	TGTGCCAGCAGCGAGGGACGGCCGTCCTACGAGCAGTACTTC	CASSEGRPSYEQYF
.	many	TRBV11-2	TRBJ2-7	TGTGCCAGCAGCTTAGTGACGGGGAGCTACGAGCAGTACTTC	CASSLVTGSYEQYF
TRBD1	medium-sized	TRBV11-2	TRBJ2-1	TGTGCCAGCAGCTTGGAACAGGGGGCTTGGAACAATGAGCAGTTCTTC	CASSLEQGAWNNEQFF
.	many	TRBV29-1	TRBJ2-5	TGCAGCTGTTTCCGCTTCCAAGAGACCCAGTACTTC	CSCFRFQETQYF
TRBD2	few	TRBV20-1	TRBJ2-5	TGCAGTGCGGAGGACAGAGGAGCTAGCGGGGACCCCGGAGAGACCCAGTACTTC	CSAEDRGASGDPGETQYF
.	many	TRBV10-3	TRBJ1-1	TGTGCCGTCTGGCGAGAGAACACTGAAGCTTTCTTT	CAVWRENTEAFF
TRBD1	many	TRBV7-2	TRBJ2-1	TGTGCCAGCAGCACCGGGACAGGGGGCCTAAATGAGCAGTTCTTC	CASSTGTGGLNEQFF
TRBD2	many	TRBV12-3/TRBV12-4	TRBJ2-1	TGTGCCAGCAGTTTAATGGCTAGCGGGACCAATGAGCAGTTCTTC	CASSLMASGTNEQFF
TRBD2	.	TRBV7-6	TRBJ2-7	TGTGCCACCGGTAATAGCGGGGTGGAGCAGTACTTC	CATGNSGVEQYF
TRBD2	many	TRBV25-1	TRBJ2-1	TGTGCCAGCAGTCGACTAGCGGATTTCTACAATGAGCAGTTCTTC	CASSRLADFYNEQFF
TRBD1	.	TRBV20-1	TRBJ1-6	TGCAGTGCTGGACAGGGGGATTCACCCCTCCACTTT	CSAGQGDSPLHF
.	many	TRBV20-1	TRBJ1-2	TGCAGTGCTAGAGATGGTCAGGGAAAGCGCTACACCTTC	CSARDGQGKRYTF
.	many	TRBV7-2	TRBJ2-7	TGTGCCAGCAGCTTAGCGCGTCACCGCTACGAGCAGTACTTC	CASSLARHRYEQYF
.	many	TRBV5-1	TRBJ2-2	TGCGCCAGCAGCTTGGTCTGGCAGGGGGGCACCGGGGAGCTGTTTTTT	CASSLVWQGGTGELFF
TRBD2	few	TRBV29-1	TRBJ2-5	TGCAGCGTCGAGAAGACTAGCGGGCTGTACCAAGAGACCCAGTACTTC	CSVEKTSGLYQETQYF
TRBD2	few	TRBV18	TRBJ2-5	TGTGCCAGCTCACCACTAACTAGCGCGACAGAGACCCAGTACTTC	CASSPLTSATETQYF
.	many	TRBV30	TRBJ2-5	TGTGCCTGGAGTGAGGACAGATCAGAGACCCAGTACTTC	CAWSEDRSETQYF
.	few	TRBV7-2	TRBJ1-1	TGTGCCAGCAGCTCACAGGTGGGGAACACTGAAGCTTTCTTT	CASSSQVGNTEAFF
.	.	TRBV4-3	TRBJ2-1	TGCGCCAGCAGCCAAGGGATCGGGGCAGGGGCTTACAATGAGCAGTTCTTC	CASSQGIGAGAYNEQFF
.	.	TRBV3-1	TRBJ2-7	TGTGCCAGCAGCCAAGGATACGGTAAAAGCTCCTACGAGCAGTACTTC	CASSQGYGKSSYEQYF
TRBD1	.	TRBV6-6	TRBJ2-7	TGTGCCAGTTCTAAATCCGGGACAGAATCTTACGAGCAGTACTTC	CASSKSGTESYEQYF
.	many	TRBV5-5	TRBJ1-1	TGTGCCAGCAGCCCCGTTGGCACTGAAGCTTTCTTT	CASSPVGTEAFF
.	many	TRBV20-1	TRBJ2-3	TGCAGTGCTAGCCTAGCGACAGATACGCAGTATTTT	CSASLATDTQYF
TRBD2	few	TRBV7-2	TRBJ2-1	TGTGCCAGCAGCTTAGAAGCGGGGGACAATGAGCAGTTCTTC	CASSLEAGDNEQFF
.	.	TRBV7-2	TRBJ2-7	TGTGCCAGCAGCTTTCATGGCCTAACCTACGAGCAGTACTTC	CASSFHGLTYEQYF
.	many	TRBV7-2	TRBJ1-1	TGTGCCAGCAGCTTTAACGGGGAGGGGTACACTGAAGCTTTCTTT	CASSFNGEGYTEAFF
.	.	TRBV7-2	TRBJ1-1	TGTGCCAGCAGCTCCACAGTACCGGATTATTTCTTT	CASSSTVPDYFF
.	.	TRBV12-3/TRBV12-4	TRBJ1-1	TGTGCCAGCAGTCAAATTGGCGCAAGCGGGGCTTTCTTT	CASSQIGASGAFF
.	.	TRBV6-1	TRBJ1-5	TGTGCCAGTCGGAGTCGAGTCGGGTATCAGCCCCAGCATTTT	CASRSRVGYQPQHF
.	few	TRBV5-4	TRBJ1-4	TGTGCCAGCAGCTATCGGGACACCGAAAAACTGTTTTTT	CASSYRDTEKLFF